The rows below give T cell receptor beta chains drawn from one sample of a study of cytomegalovirus exposure and HLA in healthy donors. The protocol was immunoSEQ multiplex PCR, while the TCRdb copy is restricted to in-frame clones and leaves out a portion. Here the sample spans over 100,000 clones, around 75% being singletons. Sequenced: PBMCs. These TCRs come from a woman in her 30s in good health and CMV-seronegative. Each CDR3 is given with its conserved first and last residue. The D gene is left open where the match is weak. Clone size is shown for a subset of rows, as once, few, many or a class of expanded clone.

J gene,clone size,D gene,V gene,CDR3 protein,CDR3 DNA
TRBJ2-7,-,-,TRBV6-5,CASSYGYSSSYEQYF,TGTGCCAGCAGTTACGGCTACAGCAGCTCCTACGAGCAGTACTTC
TRBJ1-2,-,TRBD1,TRBV7-9,CASSSPGQGGGYTF,TGTGCCAGCAGCTCCCCGGGACAGGGGGGGGGCTACACCTTC
TRBJ2-5,-,-,TRBV6-5,CASSPDSLRETQYF,TGTGCCAGCAGTCCCGACAGCCTTAGGGAGACCCAGTACTTC
TRBJ1-4,-,-,TRBV19,CASSLTSDRANEKLFF,TGTGCCAGTAGCCTGACCTCCGATCGGGCTAATGAAAAACTGTTTTTT
TRBJ1-1,few,-,TRBV6-1,CASSENRARGTEAFF,TGTGCCAGCAGTGAGAATAGGGCTAGGGGCACTGAAGCTTTCTTT
TRBJ2-2,-,TRBD1,TRBV5-1,CASSPQTGANTGELFF,TGCGCCAGCAGCCCCCAGACAGGGGCGAACACCGGGGAGCTGTTTTTT
TRBJ2-5,-,TRBD2,TRBV9,CASSVGIAGGQETQYF,TGTGCCAGCAGCGTAGGGATAGCGGGGGGTCAAGAGACCCAGTACTTC
TRBJ1-4,-,-,TRBV7-9,CSSSLGSRGSREKLFF,TGTTCCAGCAGCTTAGGGTCGCGGGGGTCGCGTGAAAAACTGTTTTTT
TRBJ2-2,once,-,TRBV27,CASSLSWSEIGELFF,TGTGCCAGCAGTTTATCATGGAGCGAGATTGGGGAGCTGTTTTTT
TRBJ1-3,-,-,TRBV6-5,CASSSPVSRSGNTIYF,TGTGCCAGCAGTTCCCCTGTGAGCAGGTCCGGAAACACCATATATTTT